This T cell receptor beta chain was obtained from a study of blood T cell repertoires in COVID-19. About the research overall: Acute and convalescent COVID-19 samples came from the United States, Italy and Spain.

Produced via immunoSEQ multiplex PCR; TCRdb's table is partial and in-frame only. Counted here are tens of thousands of clones, 65% to 90% occurring once; the ten biggest clones make up 7.3%. V was pared by 8 bases and J by 4 bases, with 12 bases between. This CDR3 comprises 13 residues. Germline CDR1 and CDR2: MNHEY and SVGAGI. This chain uses TRBV6-5 with TRBJ1-3; D unresolved. The specimen sequenced was peripheral blood. The clonotype comes from a man aged 40-50 years with acute or convalescent COVID-19. The DNA for the CDR3 is TGTGCCAGCCAGAATAGGAGGGGAAACACCATATATTTT. Its protein product is CASQNRRGNTIYF.